This T cell receptor (beta chain) was recorded in a study of monozygotic twins with inflammatory bowel disease. A remark on this clonotype: Its antigen remains unknown.

The study's findings and limits: Relative clonotype sharing with others was diminished in IBD patients versus healthy twins, particularly with disease activity. For repertoire similarity, concordant twins did not differ from discordant twins, possibly because power was limited. T cell subtypes were not distinguishable in this analysis.

Template switching added UMIs carrying a 6-nucleotide sample barcode. TCRdb derives one entry per CDR3 protein from the 5' RACE reads, leaving out DNA. This sample's clone table lists some 150,000 distinct CDR3 sequences. CDR1 is DFQATT and CDR2 is SNEGSKA in the germline V gene (reference sequence). This CDR3 contains 14 residues. The clonotype comes from a human donor with ulcerative colitis or Crohn's disease, or a healthy co-twin of an affected twin (not recorded which). The chain links TRBV20-1 to TRBJ1-6. The specimen sequenced was blood. CDR3 sequence: CRATGGSYNSPLHF.